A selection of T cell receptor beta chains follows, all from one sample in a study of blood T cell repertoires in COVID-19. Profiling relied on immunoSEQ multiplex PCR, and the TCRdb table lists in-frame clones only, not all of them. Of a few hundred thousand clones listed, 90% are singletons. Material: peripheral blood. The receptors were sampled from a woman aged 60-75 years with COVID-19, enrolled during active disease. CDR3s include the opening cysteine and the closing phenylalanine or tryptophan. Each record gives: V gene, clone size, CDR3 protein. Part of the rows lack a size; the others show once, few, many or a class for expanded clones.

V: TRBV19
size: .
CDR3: CASTPRGTGDGFGGAFF

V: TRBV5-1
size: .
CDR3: CASSLQGSNTEAFF

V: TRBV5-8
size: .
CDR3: CASSPQRYGYTF

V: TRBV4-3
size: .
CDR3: CASSQRTSGGAFSYEQYF

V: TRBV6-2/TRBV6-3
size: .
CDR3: CASSFSSYEQYF

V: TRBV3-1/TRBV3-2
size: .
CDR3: CASSQRGLRGPSYEQYF

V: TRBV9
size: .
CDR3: CASSPRHGGGYEQFF

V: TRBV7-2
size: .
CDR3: CASSLDRGSDNEQFF

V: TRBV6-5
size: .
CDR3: CASRTTANTEAFF

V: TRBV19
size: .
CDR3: CASSTIQGAGRETQYF

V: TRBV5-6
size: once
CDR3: CASSPRGAGSIKQFF

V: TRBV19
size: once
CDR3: CASTDRGTNQPQHF

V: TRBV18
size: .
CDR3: CASSQGGGYQPQHF

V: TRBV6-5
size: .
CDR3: CASSYSGGRYNEQFF

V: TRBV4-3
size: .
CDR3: CASSQPGQSYGYTF

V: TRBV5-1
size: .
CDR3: CASKALGRGWADTQYF

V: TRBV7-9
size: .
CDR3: CASTPRSTGGQEEQYF

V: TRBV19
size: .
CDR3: CASSIEGSLNTEAFF

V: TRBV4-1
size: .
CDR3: CASSPWGGAGNTEAFF

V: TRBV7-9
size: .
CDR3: CASSWLTGALVTIYF

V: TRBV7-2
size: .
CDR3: CASSLVSGETQYF

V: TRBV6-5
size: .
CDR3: CASSYLLSGNEQFF

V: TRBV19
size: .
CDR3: CASSTGRENTEAFF

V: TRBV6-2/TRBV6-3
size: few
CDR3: CASSSRQGGHGYTF

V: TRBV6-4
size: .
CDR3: CASRQGINTEAFF

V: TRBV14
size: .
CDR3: CASSHRARDSPLHF

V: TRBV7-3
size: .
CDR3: CASSLTAGNTEAFF

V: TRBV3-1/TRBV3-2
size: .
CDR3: CASSPVGNTIYF

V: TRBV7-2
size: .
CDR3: CASSLLAFASTETQYF